This TCR beta chain was profiled in a study of cytomegalovirus exposure and HLA in healthy donors. A word on this clone: Antigen: not known.

The CDR3 is 15 residues long. Germline CDR1 SGHTA, CDR2 FQGTGA. Trimming took 2 bases from V and 1 from J; bases not matched to a gene: 0. Libraries were prepared by immunoSEQ multiplex PCR; TCRdb keeps only in-frame clonotypes and omits some of them. The sample contains over 50,000 clones, 90% to 96% of which appear only once. Study-level points and caveats: The study labeled more than 150 TCR beta chains cytomegalovirus-associated.

The sequence was collected from a woman under 30 in good health and CMV-seronegative. The specimen was PBMCs. The chain combines TRBV7-3 with TRBJ2-3; TRBD2 matches 10 bases. The CDR3 nucleotides read TGTGCCAGCAGCTTACTAGCGGGAGGCACAGATACGCAGTATTTT. This encodes CASSLLAGGTDTQYF.